One and the same sample provided the 20 T cell receptor beta chains below, sequenced in a study of shared clonotypes between healthy human individuals. TCRdb's copy holds only in-frame clones and misses some; the assay was immunoSEQ multiplex PCR. The repertoire consists of 1.4 million to 1.5 million clones, with around 95% occurring once and the leading ten covering about 1%. The sequenced material came from naive CD4+ T cells sorted from blood. As for subset: CD45RA+ positively selected. All receptors come from a man aged 25-45 years in good health.

This chain joins TRBV6-1 and TRBJ1-1; 9 positions match TRBD1. From germline, CDR1 is MNHNS and CDR2 SASEGT. The ends lost 2 bases at V and 2 bases at J; junction bases unmatched: 6. This CDR3 contains 16 residues. CDR3 sequence: CASSEWTGAINTEAFF. The DNA for the CDR3 is TGTGCCAGCAGTGAATGGACAGGGGCTATCAACACTGAAGCTTTCTTT.

This CDR3 reads CASSLYVRGRNEQYF. CDR3 DNA sequence: TGTGCCAGCAGTTTGTATGTGAGGGGTAGGAACGAGCAGTACTTC. The chain joins TRBV28 to TRBJ2-7; D is possibly TRBD1 or TRBD2 (5 bases each). The CDR3 runs 15 residues. Germline CDR1 MDHEN, CDR2 SYDVKM. Trimming stripped 3 bases from V and 5 bases from J, with 17 bases between.

CDR3 DNA sequence: TGTGCCAGCGGTCCAGGGACCTATGGCTACACCTTC. This translates into CASGPGTYGYTF. The chain uses TRBV6-1 and TRBJ1-2; possible D gene TRBD1, 5 bases. The CDR3 loop spans 12 amino acids. Germline V lookup: CDR1 MNHNS, CDR2 SASEGT. V was cut by 8 bases and J by 4 bases, with 11 bases left in between.

The chain combines TRBV4-3 with TRBJ2-6; D call uncertain. The CDR3 totals 17 residues. V was trimmed by 1 base and J by 0 bases, leaving 10 bases between them. The germline V gene has CDR1 LGHNA and CDR2 YSLEER. This chain's CDR3 is CASSQGMQSSGANVLTF. For the CDR3, the DNA is TGCGCCAGCAGCCAAGGAATGCAGAGCTCTGGGGCCAACGTCCTGACTTTC.

The chain carries TRBV25-1 and TRBJ2-5; D call uncertain. This CDR3 is 11 amino acids long. Trimming took 4 bases from V and 4 from J, leaving 4 bases between them. Germline loops: CDR1 MGHDK, CDR2 SYGVNS. The CDR3 spells CASSVLETQYF. As DNA, the CDR3 is TGTGCCAGCAGTGTTTTAGAGACCCAGTACTTC.

Notes on this clone: The identical CDR3 is also encoded by other nucleotide sequences in the sample. V gene TRBV19 combines with J gene TRBJ1-5; D call uncertain. The V end was cut by 5 bases, the J end by 2 bases, with 7 bases between. Germline loops: CDR1 LNHDA, CDR2 SQIVND (reference sequence). This CDR3 contains 13 residues. The CDR3 region is CASSLLGNQPQHF. CDR3 sequence (DNA): TGTGCCAGTAGTTTACTGGGCAATCAGCCCCAGCATTTT.

J is TRBJ2-4 and V is TRBV5-1; 10 nucleotides line up with TRBD1. CDR3 length: 21 amino acids. V shed 1 base, J shed 1 base, and the junction held 17 bases outside the gene matches. Per the germline V gene, CDR1 is SGHRS and CDR2 is YFSETQ. CDR3: CASSLILGTGVLGRAKNIQYF. The CDR3 region has the DNA TGCGCCAGCAGCTTGATTTTAGGGACAGGGGTTTTGGGACGGGCCAAAAACATTCAGTACTTC.

This chain joins TRBV19 and TRBJ2-1; TRBD2 aligns across 7 bases. This CDR3 spans 16 amino acids. From germline, CDR1 is LNHDA and CDR2 SQIVND (reference sequence). J was trimmed by 4 bases and V by 5 bases; bases with no gene match: 11. Here the CDR3 reads CASSAETSRAYNEQFF. DNA of the CDR3: TGTGCCAGTAGTGCAGAGACTAGCCGTGCATACAATGAGCAGTTCTTC.

The chain carries TRBV4-3 and TRBJ2-1; 9 bases are a match to TRBD2. The CDR3 extends over 17 amino acids. Germline V gene sequence: CDR1 LGHNA, CDR2 YSLEER. The junction had 12 bases not matched to a gene; V was cut back by 0 bases and J by 9 bases. The CDR3 bases are TGCGCCAGCAGCCAAGATCCCAGGGTAGCGGGAGTAATTGAGCAGTTCTTC. As protein: CASSQDPRVAGVIEQFF.

A remark on this clone: In the same sample, other DNA sequences code for this CDR3. V gene TRBV5-1 combines with J gene TRBJ2-5; no firm D call. The CDR3 contains 13 residues. Germline V gives CDR1 SGHRS, CDR2 YFSETQ. Trimming removed 0 bases from V and 4 bases from J, with 7 bases in between. Here the CDR3 reads CASSLEGLETQYF. The DNA for the CDR3 is TGCGCCAGCAGCTTGGAGGGCCTAGAGACCCAGTACTTC. Drawing the rest from reference TRBV5-1 and TRBJ2-5, the complete variable domain is KAGVTQTPRYLIKTRGQQVTLSCSPISGHRSVSWYQQTPGQGLQFLFEYFSETQRNKGNFPGRFSGRQFSNSRSEMNVSTLELGDSALYLCASSLEGLETQYFGPGTRLLVL.

The chain links TRBV5-4 to TRBJ2-3; tentatively, D is TRBD2 (5 bases). Per germline, CDR1 SGHNT and CDR2 YYREEE (reference sequence). The CDR3 sequence is 14 residues long. V was trimmed by 2 bases and J by 5 bases, leaving 12 bases between them. CDR3 in amino acids: CASSFRDKGDTQYF. In DNA, the CDR3 is TGTGCCAGCAGCTTTCGGGATAAGGGAGATACGCAGTATTTT.

The chain joins TRBV9 to TRBJ2-1; 10 bases are shared with TRBD2. V shed 2 bases, J shed 7 bases, and the junction held 12 bases outside the gene matches. Looked up from germline, CDR1 is SGDLS and CDR2 is YYNGEE. This CDR3 spans 17 amino acids. The CDR3 reads CASSVKLAGVLGNEQFF. For the CDR3, the DNA is TGTGCCAGCAGCGTCAAGCTAGCGGGAGTACTGGGAAATGAGCAGTTCTTC.

This sequence joins TRBV28 and TRBJ1-3; D ambiguous. The CDR3 spans 18 residues. CDR1 and CDR2 (germline): MDHEN, SYDVKM. V gave up 1 base and J gave up 2 bases, with 18 bases separating them. CDR3 residues: CASSLSPPGPGTGNTIYF. The CDR3 DNA reads TGTGCCAGCAGTTTATCCCCCCCAGGACCGGGCACTGGAAACACCATATATTTT.

The CDR3: CASSTTGRIRIEAFF. CDR3 coding DNA: TGTGCCAGCAGCACGACAGGGAGGATAAGGATTGAAGCTTTCTTT. The V and J genes are TRBV11-2 and TRBJ1-1, with 7 bases matching TRBD1. V shed 5 bases and J 7 bases; nucleotides not matched to a gene: 13. Germline V CDR1 and CDR2: SGHAT, FQNNGV. CDR3 length equals 15 residues.

This clone has only one observation. The rearrangement links TRBV7-2 to TRBJ2-3; TRBD2 matches 9 bases. CDR3 length equals 16 residues. Germline loops: CDR1 SGHTA, CDR2 FQGNSA. The junction had 6 bases not matched to a gene; V was cut back by 5 bases and J by 0 bases. The CDR3 sequence is CASSTLAGSSTDTQYF. Written as DNA, the CDR3 is TGTGCCAGCAGCACCCTAGCGGGGTCTAGCACAGATACGCAGTATTTT.

J is TRBJ1-2 and V is TRBV10-1, with D unresolved. Germline assignment: CDR1 WNHNN and CDR2 SYGVQD (reference sequence). The CDR3 contains 22 residues. The ends were cut back, 5 bases at V and 4 bases at J, with 38 bases in the middle. The CDR3 region is CASSSHSRSRKTYARKTYGYTF. The DNA for the CDR3 is TGCGCCAGCAGTTCTCACTCAAGATCGCGAAAGACCTATGCGCGAAAGACCTATGGCTACACCTTC.

The rearrangement uses TRBV28 and TRBJ1-2, with 12 bases that match TRBD1. The CDR3 loop spans 18 amino acids. V shed 4 bases, J shed 3 bases, and the junction held 12 bases outside the gene matches. The germline CDR1 and CDR2 sequences are MDHEN and SYDVKM. The CDR3 sequence: CASSSLLGTGGIYYGYTF. The CDR3, as DNA: TGTGCCAGCAGTTCACTTTTGGGGACAGGGGGCATTTACTATGGCTACACCTTC.

This chain connects TRBV28 to TRBJ1-1; no definite D call. This CDR3 contains 14 residues. The V end lost 2 bases, the J end lost 0 bases, and 7 bases lay between the germline ends. Germline V CDR1 and CDR2: MDHEN, SYDVKM. The CDR3 spells CASSLGLMNTEAFF. The CDR3 DNA reads as TGTGCCAGCAGTTTAGGGTTAATGAACACTGAAGCTTTCTTT.

The V and J genes are TRBV19 and TRBJ1-4, with 8 positions matching TRBD1. This CDR3 comprises 15 residues. The V segment lost 2 bases and the J segment 3 bases; nucleotides outside the gene matches: 2. From germline, CDR1 is LNHDA and CDR2 SQIVND (reference sequence). DNA of the CDR3: TGTGCCAGTAGTATAACAGGGGGAGCTAATGAAAAACTGTTTTTT. It codes for CASSITGGANEKLFF.

The V and J genes are TRBV7-9 and TRBJ1-1, with TRBD1 matching 7 bases. The CDR3 totals 13 residues. Germline V gene lookup returns CDR1 SEHNR and CDR2 FQNEAQ (reference sequence). V dropped 0 bases and J dropped 7; count of bases not matched to a gene: 2. CDR3 residues: CASSLAGGIEAFF. CDR3 DNA sequence: TGTGCCAGCAGCTTAGCAGGGGGCATTGAAGCTTTCTTT.